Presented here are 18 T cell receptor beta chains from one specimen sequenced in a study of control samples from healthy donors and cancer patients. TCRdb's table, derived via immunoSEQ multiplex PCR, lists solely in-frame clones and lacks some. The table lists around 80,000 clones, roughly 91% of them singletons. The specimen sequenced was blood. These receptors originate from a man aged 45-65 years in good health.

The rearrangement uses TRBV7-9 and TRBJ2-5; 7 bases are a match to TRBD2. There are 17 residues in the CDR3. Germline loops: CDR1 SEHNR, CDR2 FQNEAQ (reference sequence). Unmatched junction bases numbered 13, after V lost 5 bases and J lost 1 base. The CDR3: CASSPWGAGRLQETQYF. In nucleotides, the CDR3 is TGTGCCAGCAGCCCCTGGGGAGCGGGGAGGCTCCAAGAGACCCAGTACTTC.

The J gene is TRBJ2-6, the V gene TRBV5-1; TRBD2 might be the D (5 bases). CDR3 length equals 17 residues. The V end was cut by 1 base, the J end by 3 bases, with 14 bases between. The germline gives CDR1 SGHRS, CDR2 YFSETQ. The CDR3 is CASSLFSEGFGANVLTF. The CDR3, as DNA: TGCGCCAGCAGCTTGTTTTCTGAGGGTTTTGGGGCCAACGTCCTGACTTTC.

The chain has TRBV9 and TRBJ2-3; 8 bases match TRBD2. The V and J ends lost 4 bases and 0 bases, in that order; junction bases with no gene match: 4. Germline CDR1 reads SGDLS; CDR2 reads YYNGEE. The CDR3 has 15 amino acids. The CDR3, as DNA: TGTGCCAGCAGCAGAAGCGGGGGCAGCACAGATACGCAGTATTTT. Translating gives CASSRSGGSTDTQYF. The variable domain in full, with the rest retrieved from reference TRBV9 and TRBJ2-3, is DSGVTQTPKHLITATGQRVTLRCSPRSGDLSVYWYQQSLDQGLQFLIQYYNGEERAKGNILERFSAQQFPDLHSELNLSSLELGDSALYFCASSRSGGSTDTQYFGPGTRLTVL.

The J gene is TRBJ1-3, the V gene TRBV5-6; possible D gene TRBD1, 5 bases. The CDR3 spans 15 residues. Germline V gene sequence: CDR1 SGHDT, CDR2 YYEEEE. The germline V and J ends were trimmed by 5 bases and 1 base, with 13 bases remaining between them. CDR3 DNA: TGTGCCAGCAGGCCGGGACTGACTTCTGGAAACACCATATATTTT. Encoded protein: CASRPGLTSGNTIYF.

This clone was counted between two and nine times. The CDR3, as DNA: TGTGCCAGCAGTTACAGGGCTAGCGGGGGCCACGAGCAGTACTTC. Protein product: CASSYRASGGHEQYF. This chain connects TRBV6-2 or TRBV6-3 to TRBJ2-7; TRBD2 agrees at 10 bases. Trimming took 2 bases from V and 5 from J; bases not matched to a gene: 6. Germline CDR1 reads MNHEY; CDR2 reads SVGEGT. The CDR3 is 15 amino acids.

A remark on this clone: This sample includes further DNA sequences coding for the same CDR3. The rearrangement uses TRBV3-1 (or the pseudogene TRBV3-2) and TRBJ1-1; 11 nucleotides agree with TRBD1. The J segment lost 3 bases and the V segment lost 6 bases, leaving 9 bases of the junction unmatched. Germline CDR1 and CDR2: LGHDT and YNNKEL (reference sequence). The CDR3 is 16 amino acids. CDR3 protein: CASSQAGQGDYTEAFF. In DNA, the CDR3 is TGTGCCAGCAGTCAGGCGGGACAGGGGGATTACACTGAAGCTTTCTTT.

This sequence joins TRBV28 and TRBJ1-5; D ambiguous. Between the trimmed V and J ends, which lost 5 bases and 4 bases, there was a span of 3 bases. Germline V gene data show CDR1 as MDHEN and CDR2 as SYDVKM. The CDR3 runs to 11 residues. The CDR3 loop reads CASSRNQPQHF. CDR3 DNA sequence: TGTGCCAGCAGTCGGAATCAGCCCCAGCATTTT. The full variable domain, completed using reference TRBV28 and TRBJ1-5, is DVKVTQSSRYLVKRTGEKVFLECVQDMDHENMFWYRQDPGLGLRLIYFSYDVKMKEKGDIPEGYSVSREKKERFSLILESASTNQTSMYLCASSRNQPQHFGDGTRLSIL.

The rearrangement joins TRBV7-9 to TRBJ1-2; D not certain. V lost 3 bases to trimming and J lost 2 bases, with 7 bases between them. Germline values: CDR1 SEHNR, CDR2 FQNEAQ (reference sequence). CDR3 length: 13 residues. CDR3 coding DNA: TGTGCCAGCAGCTTCCAGGAGAACTATGGCTACACCTTC. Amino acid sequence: CASSFQENYGYTF.

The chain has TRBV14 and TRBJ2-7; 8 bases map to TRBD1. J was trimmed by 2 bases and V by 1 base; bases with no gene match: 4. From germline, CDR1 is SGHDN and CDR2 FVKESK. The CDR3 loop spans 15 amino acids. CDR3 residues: CASSQGQGAAYEQYF. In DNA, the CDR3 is TGTGCCAGCAGCCAAGGGCAGGGGGCCGCCTACGAGCAGTACTTC.

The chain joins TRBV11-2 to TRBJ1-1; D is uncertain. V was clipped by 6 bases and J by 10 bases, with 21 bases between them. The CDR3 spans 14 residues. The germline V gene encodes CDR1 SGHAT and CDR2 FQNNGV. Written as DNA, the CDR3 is TGTGCCAGCAGTCGTGCCCCCAATCCTGACGGAGCTTTCTTT. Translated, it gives CASSRAPNPDGAFF.

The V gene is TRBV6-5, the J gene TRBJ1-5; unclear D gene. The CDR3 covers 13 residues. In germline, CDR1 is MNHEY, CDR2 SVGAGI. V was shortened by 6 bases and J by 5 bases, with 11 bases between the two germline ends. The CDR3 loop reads CASRKAWDQPQHF. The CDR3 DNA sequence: TGTGCCAGCAGAAAGGCATGGGATCAGCCCCAGCATTTT.

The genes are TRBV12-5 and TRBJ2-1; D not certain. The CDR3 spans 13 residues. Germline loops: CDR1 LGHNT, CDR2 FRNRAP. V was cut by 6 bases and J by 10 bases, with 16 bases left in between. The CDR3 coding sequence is TGTGCTAGTGGCTCAACTCGACAAGGCGAGCAGTTCTTC. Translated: CASGSTRQGEQFF.

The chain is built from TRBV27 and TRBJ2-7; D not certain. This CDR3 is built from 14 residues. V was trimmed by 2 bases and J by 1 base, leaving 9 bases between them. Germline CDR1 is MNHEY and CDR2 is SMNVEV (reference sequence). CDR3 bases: TGTGCCAGCAGTTTAGTCGGCAGATCCTACGAGCAGTACTTC. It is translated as CASSLVGRSYEQYF.

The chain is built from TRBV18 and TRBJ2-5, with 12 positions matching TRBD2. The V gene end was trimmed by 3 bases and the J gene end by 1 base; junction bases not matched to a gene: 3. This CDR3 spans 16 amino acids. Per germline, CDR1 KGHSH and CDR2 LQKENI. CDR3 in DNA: TGTGCCAGCTCACCGACTAGCGGGGGAATCCAAGAGACCCAGTACTTC. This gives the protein CASSPTSGGIQETQYF.

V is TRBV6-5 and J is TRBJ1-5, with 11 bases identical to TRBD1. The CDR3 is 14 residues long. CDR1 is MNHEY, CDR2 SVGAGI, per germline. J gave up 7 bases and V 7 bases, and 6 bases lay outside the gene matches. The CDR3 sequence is CASIGTGGQQPQHF. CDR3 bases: TGTGCCAGCATCGGGACAGGGGGGCAGCAGCCCCAGCATTTT.

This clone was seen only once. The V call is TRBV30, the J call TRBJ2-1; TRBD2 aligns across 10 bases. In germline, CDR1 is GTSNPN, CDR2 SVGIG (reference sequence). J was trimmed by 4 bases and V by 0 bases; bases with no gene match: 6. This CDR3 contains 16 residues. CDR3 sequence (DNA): TGTGCCTGGAGTGTACCTTGGACTAGCGGTTACAATGAGCAGTTCTTC. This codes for CAWSVPWTSGYNEQFF.

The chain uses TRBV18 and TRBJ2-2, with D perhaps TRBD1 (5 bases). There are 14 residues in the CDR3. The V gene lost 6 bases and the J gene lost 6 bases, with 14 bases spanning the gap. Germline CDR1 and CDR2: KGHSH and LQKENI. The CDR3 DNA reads TGTGCCAGCTCGCCGACAGTTCAGTCCGGGGAGCTGTTTTTT. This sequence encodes CASSPTVQSGELFF. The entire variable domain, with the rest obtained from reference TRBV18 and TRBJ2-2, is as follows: NAGVMQNPRHLVRRRGQEARLRCSPMKGHSHVYWYRQLPEEGLKFMVYLQKENIIDESGMPKERFSAEFPKEGPSILRIQQVVRGDSAAYFCASSPTVQSGELFFGEGSRLTVL.

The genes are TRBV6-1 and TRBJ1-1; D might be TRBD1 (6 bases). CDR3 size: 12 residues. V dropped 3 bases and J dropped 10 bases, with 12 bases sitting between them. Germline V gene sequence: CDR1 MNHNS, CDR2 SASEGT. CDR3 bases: TGTGCCAGCAGTGAGCGGGGGGCAAGAGCTTTCTTT. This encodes CASSERGARAFF.